This T cell receptor beta chain was sequenced during a study of blood T cells in healthy people across ages. Findings and limits, study-wide: Estimated diversity across one million T cells was deemed an underestimate.

This clonotype was seen repeatedly, ten times or more. Antigen: not known. Combining a sample-barcoded 5' primer with a J-beta primer mix, a second PCR ran for about 7 to 11 cycles. In TCRdb, the 5' RACE reads were re-called with MiXCR into one record per CDR3 protein. The sample comprises 1.5 million to 2 million distinct CDR3 sequences, 34% of which are singletons, and over 9% rests with the top ten. Germline CDR1 reads SQVTM; CDR2 reads ANQGSEA. The CDR3 has 14 residues. Trimming took off 0 bases at V and 5 bases at J, with 11 bases between the two ends. This clonotype was obtained from a woman in her twenties or thirties in good health. The sequenced sample was blood. The chain employs TRBV29-1 and TRBJ2-1; D is ambiguous. CDR3 protein: CSVEEVVAHNEQFF. In DNA form, the CDR3 reads TGCAGCGTTGAAGAGGTGGTAGCACACAATGAGCAGTTCTTC.